The source of this TCR beta chain is a study of tissue T cells after allogeneic stem cell transplantation (dated by TCRdb to between 2020 and 2023). With respect to the entire study: Using research autopsies of patients with and without GVHD, plus mouse models of GVHD, the study profiled TCR beta repertoires across many tissues. The human part of the study was a prospective observational study with no blinding and no randomization.

The sample holds a few counts of this clone. Its antigen is currently not known. Gene designations and germline sequences in this entry are those of the mouse. The CDR3 end is not reached by the read, which stops 1 residue before it; the germline J gene fills it in. This CDR3 is also generated by other DNA sequences in the sample. Receptor amplification or capture employed the immunoSEQ multiplex PCR assay. Adaptive Biotechnologies performed the TCRbeta CDR3 sequencing at survey depth and reported CDR3 sequences, V/J genes, productive frequency and template counts. TCR beta CDR3 regions were amplified from genomic DNA rather than RNA. The study's processing was this. Jensen-Shannon divergence was used to quantify pairwise repertoire overlap between tissues, with a value of 1 indicating complete divergence and a value of 0 indicating identical repertoires. Tissues were clustered by single-linkage agglomerative hierarchical clustering of pairwise JSD values and displayed as dendrograms. GLIPH2 was run on all patient samples with simulation_depth 1000, kmer_min_depth 3 and cdr3_length_cutoff 8, and groups with more than two unique CDR3s were retained. In a standardized tissue-overlap score, Jaccard GLIPH-group overlap across patients was extrapolated to a standard repertoire size of 1000 clones. Associations of diversity with clinical or experimental variables used linear mixed-effect models with tissue fixed effects and individual random effects. In TCRdb, the immuneACCESS table is reduced to in-frame sequences with V and J assigned. These tables do not hold every clone; where another copy was compared, an unresolved V gene accounts for under half, and the others remain unexplained. Clone size and V and J calls were adopted from that table, with D and trimming inferred from the DNA. The sample table holds 7,200 or so clones, of which 45% to 50% were seen once. The ten biggest clones cover approximately 3.6% of the sample.

What this sample's time point label stands for: mouse harvest day 7 after allogeneic transplant. Each mouse graft consisted of 10^7 T-cell-depleted bone marrow cells plus 10^6 splenic CD5+ T cells and was given by tail vein injection. A major MHC-mismatch B6 (H2b) into BALB/c (H2d) model was used to model mouse GVHD, and tissues were profiled at day 7 or 14. On day 7 or 14 post-transplant, mouse tissues and retro-orbital blood were harvested with separate sterile tools for each animal, and livers were flushed beforehand. Before genomic DNA isolation with the DNeasy Blood & Tissue Kit, mouse tissues were minced with razor blades in buffered saline. In the germline V gene (reference sequence), CDR1 corresponds to KGHPV and CDR2 to FQNQEV. The cysteine opens and the phenylalanine closes a CDR3 of 14 amino acids. The DNA covers only part of the CDR3, 39 bases in frame from base 1. Between the V and J ends, shortened by 2 bases and 2 bases respectively, the junction contains 6 bases.

On the study overall, not on this receptor specifically: Blood and spleen T cells captured only a limited portion of the TCR repertoire detected in tissues, in both patients and mice. Which tissue TCRs were alloreactive or antigen-specific was not determined in the study, and some clones might have been persisting host cells. Only a few T cell clones appeared in more than one patient, yet motif-based clustering showed tissue-specific repertoire signatures that were shared between patients. A small and clinically heterogeneous patient cohort was studied, and sampling depth was acknowledged as a limitation. Within patients, how anatomically similar tissues were was a major factor shaping TCR repertoire composition, regardless of disease or transplant status.

The origin of this receptor is a female BALB/c mouse given C57BL/6 T cells with graft-versus-host disease after an allogeneic hematopoietic cell transplant. Sequenced input: gut tissue. The rearranged segments are TRBV26 and TRBJ2-2; TRBD2 might be the D gene, on 6 matching bases. The part of the CDR3 DNA that was read is TGTGCCAGCAGTCTGCTGGGGAACACCGGGCAGCTCTAC. This translates into CASSLLGNTGQLY. The complete CDR3 protein is CASSLLGNTGQLYF.